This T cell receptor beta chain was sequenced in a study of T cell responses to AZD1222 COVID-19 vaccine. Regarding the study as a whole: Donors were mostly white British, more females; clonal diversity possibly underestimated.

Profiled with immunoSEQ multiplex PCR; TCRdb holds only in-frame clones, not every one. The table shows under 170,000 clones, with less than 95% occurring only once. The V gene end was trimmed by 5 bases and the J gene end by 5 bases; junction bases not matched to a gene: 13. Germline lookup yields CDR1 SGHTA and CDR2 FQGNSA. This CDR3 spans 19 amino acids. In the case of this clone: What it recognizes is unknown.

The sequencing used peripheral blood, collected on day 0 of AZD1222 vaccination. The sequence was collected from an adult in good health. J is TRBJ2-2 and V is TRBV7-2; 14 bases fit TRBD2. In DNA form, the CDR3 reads TGTGCCAGCAGCAGCAGACTAGCGGGAGGGCTAACGTATACCGGGGAGCTGTTTTTT. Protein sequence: CASSSRLAGGLTYTGELFF.